The clone carrying this T cell receptor (beta chain) was seen only once. What it recognizes is unknown. The sample belongs to a study of shared clonotypes between healthy human individuals. On the study more broadly: Donors had three CD4 naive, three CD4 memory, two CD8 naive and one CD8 memory plate apiece.

Whole-study findings and limits: Clonotypes not shared had lower generation probabilities than those common to all four donors.

The study drew its donors from healthy HIV-negative adults without recent acute infections or vaccinations. The V and J ends lost 3 bases and 7 bases respectively, with 16 bases between them. The CDR3 is 15 residues long. The germline CDR1 and CDR2 sequences are LNHDA and SQIVND (reference sequence). Every subset's genomic DNA went evenly onto several immunoSEQ plates. Assay used: immunoSEQ multiplex PCR; TCRdb lists only in-frame clones, some missing. There are roughly 1.4 million clones in the sample; about 98.5% occur only once, and 0.36% lies in the top ten. Material for sequencing was naive CD4+ T cells sorted from blood. Sample subset: CD45RA+ positively selected. The source is a man younger than 40 in good health. The chain carries TRBV19 and TRBJ1-5; D is possibly TRBD1 (5 bases). The CDR3 coding sequence is TGTGCCAGTAGTATCTCTGGCCAGGGCCGACAGCCCCAGCATTTT. Translating gives CASSISGQGRQPQHF.